The 10 T cell receptor beta chains listed next were all sequenced from one sample in a study of molecular identifiers for immune sequencing clone quantification. TCRdb reanalysed the PCR reads using MiXCR and keeps one entry per CDR3 protein. The sample has about 36,000 distinct CDR3 sequences; approximately 18% are singletons. Sequencing input: naive CD8+ T cells from blood, with Jurkat cell RNA spiked in. Subset: FACS-sorted CD8+CD4-CCR7+CD45RA+ naive T cells. These receptors were collected from a human donor in good health. Some libraries in this study had Jurkat cell RNA spiked in.

Ten or more counts support this clonotype. The rearrangement uses TRBV7-7 and TRBJ2-7; D is ambiguous. V lost 5 bases, J lost 0 bases, and 14 bases lay in between. Germline CDR1 and CDR2: SSHAT and FNYEAQ (reference sequence). This CDR3 is built from 15 residues. The CDR3 region is CASSPWVGDSYEQYF. CDR3 nucleotide sequence: TGTGCCAGCAGCCCCTGGGTTGGGGACTCCTACGAGCAGTACTTC.

In its sample, this clonotype was seen a few times. The chain is built from TRBV28 and TRBJ2-1; weak D call: TRBD1 (6 bases). CDR3 length: 15 residues. Germline V gene sequence: CDR1 MDHEN, CDR2 SYDVKM. V was clipped by 2 bases and J by 4 bases, with 12 bases between them. For the CDR3, the DNA is TGTGCCAGCAGTTTAACAGGGTTGGGGTACAATGAGCAGTTCTTC. Its protein is CASSLTGLGYNEQFF.

This clonotype rates as medium-sized. The V and J genes are TRBV4-3 and TRBJ2-7; 9 bases align to TRBD1. V trimming: 0 bases; J trimming: 3 bases; junction bases outside the gene matches: 3. CDR1 is LGHNA, CDR2 YSLEER, per germline. This CDR3 has 15 amino acids. CDR3 protein: CASSQDPGQGYEQYF. CDR3 bases: TGCGCCAGCAGCCAAGATCCGGGACAGGGCTACGAGCAGTACTTC.

V and J are TRBV24-1 and TRBJ2-2; tentatively, D is TRBD1 (6 bases). V was shortened by 3 bases and J by 0 bases, with 13 bases between the two germline ends. The CDR3 is 17 amino acids. Germline V lookup: CDR1 KGHDR, CDR2 SFDVKD. CDR3 coding DNA: TGTGCCACCAGTGATGTGCAGGGGTCCGCGAACACCGGGGAGCTGTTTTTT. It translates to CATSDVQGSANTGELFF.

Remarks on this clonotype: A much bigger clone sits one base away, suggesting this may be a read error. The chain carries TRBV28 and TRBJ2-1, with D unresolved. CDR1 is MDHEN, CDR2 SYDVKM, per germline. This CDR3 has 12 amino acids. V was pared by 2 bases and J by 5 bases, with 4 bases between. The CDR3 is CASSLLDNEQFF. The CDR3 DNA sequence: TGTGCCAGCAGTTTACTAGACAATGAGCAGTTCTTC.

The CDR3 DNA reads TGTGCCAGCGGGCGGGGGCACACAGATACGCAGTATTTT. It codes for CASGRGHTDTQYF. The chain combines TRBV14 with TRBJ2-3, with D maybe TRBD2 (7 bases). The length of the CDR3 is 13 residues. V gave up 8 bases and J gave up 2 bases, with 11 bases separating them. CDR1 is SGHDN, CDR2 FVKESK, per germline.

This clonotype was seen at least ten times. In nucleotides, the CDR3 is TGTGCCACCAGCAGAGATTCGAGGGACGAGCAGTACTTC. Protein: CATSRDSRDEQYF. The chain has TRBV15 and TRBJ2-7, with a possible D match to TRBD2 (5 bases). This CDR3 comprises 13 residues. Germline V lookup: CDR1 LNHNV, CDR2 YYDKDF (reference sequence). The ends were cut back, 0 bases at V and 5 bases at J, with 8 bases in the middle.

Worth noting for this clonotype: This may be a read error: a much more frequent sequence differs by one nucleotide. CDR3 nucleotide sequence: TGTGCCAGCAGCTTGGGAAGGGAGTCCTACGAGCAGTACTTC. This encodes CASSLGRESYEQYF. The chain carries TRBV7-9 and TRBJ2-7, with D possibly TRBD2 on 5 matching bases. V shed 3 bases and J shed 1 base, with 10 bases lying between them. This CDR3 is built from 14 residues. CDR1 and CDR2 (germline): SEHNR, FQNEAQ (reference sequence).

Note on this clonotype: The conserved phenylalanine or tryptophan is not found at the CDR3 terminus, so this likely reflects a read error. The V call is TRBV28, the J call TRBJ2-2; tentative D call: TRBD1 (6 bases). This CDR3 spans 16 amino acids. CDR1 is MDHEN, CDR2 SYDVKM, per germline. DNA for the CDR3: TGTACCAGCAGTGGCGCCCAGGGGAAGAACACCGGGGAGCTGTTTTAT. Its translation is CTSSGAQGKNTGELFY.

This clonotype was observed at least ten times. This chain links TRBV7-9 with TRBJ2-7, with 9 nucleotides matching TRBD1. The trim removed 4 bases at V and 5 bases at J, leaving 9 bases unmatched. This CDR3 has 15 residues. Germline values: CDR1 SEHNR, CDR2 FQNEAQ (reference sequence). This CDR3 reads CASSSAATGGNEQYF. As DNA, the CDR3 is TGTGCCAGCAGCTCCGCCGCGACAGGGGGGAACGAGCAGTACTTC.